Below, 24 T cell receptor beta chains from the same sample are listed, as sequenced in a study of T cells in Graves' hyperthyroidism and ophthalmopathy. Amplification of TCR beta CDR3 regions used RNA as the template. The HTBI set primed first-round TCR CDR3 RT-PCR. TCRdb re-analysed the multiplex PCR reads in MiXCR, keeping a single row per CDR3 protein. The repertoire has hundreds of thousands of distinct CDR3 sequences, roughly an eighth of them found once; the top ten carry approximately 29%. Sequencing was performed on blood. The receptors were sampled from a man between 45 and 60 years old with Graves' ophthalmopathy.

This clonotype was detected many times. The chain joins TRBV24-1 to TRBJ2-1; D possibly corresponds to TRBD2 (5 bases). The CDR3 contains 15 residues. Germline CDR1 reads KGHDR; CDR2 reads SFDVKD. With 4 bases removed from V and 5 bases from J, the gap between germline ends came to 14 bases. This CDR3 reads CATSDPVGVHNEQFF. The CDR3 nucleotides read TGTGCCACCAGTGACCCGGTCGGGGTGCACAATGAGCAGTTCTTC.

This clonotype was found many times. The rearrangement links TRBV3-1 to TRBJ2-6, with 10 nucleotides matching TRBD1. There are 17 residues in the CDR3. With 4 bases clipped from V and 1 base from J, the junction kept 4 bases outside the gene matches. Germline CDR1 is LGHDT and CDR2 is YNNKEL (reference sequence). The CDR3 loop reads CASSPRTGGSGANVLTF. In nucleotides, the CDR3 is TGTGCCAGCAGCCCGCGGACAGGGGGATCTGGGGCCAACGTCCTGACTTTC.

On this clonotype: With a much larger clone just one base away, this may be a read error. The conserved phenylalanine or tryptophan normally closing the CDR3 is absent here, so this likely arose from a read error. V gene TRBV6-1 combines with J gene TRBJ1-5; D is possibly TRBD1 (6 bases). This CDR3 comprises 14 residues. Per the germline V gene, CDR1 is MNHNS and CDR2 is SASEGT. The V end lost 6 bases, the J end lost 7 bases, and 16 bases lay between the germline ends. CDR3 DNA sequence: TGTGCCAGCAGGAGAACAGGGTGGGGGCAGCCCCAGCATCTT. This gives the protein CASRRTGWGQPQHL.

This clonotype has at least ten counts. The chain combines TRBV5-1 with TRBJ2-3; D possibly uses TRBD1 or TRBD2 (6 bases each). Between the trimmed V and J ends, which lost 5 bases and 2 bases, there was a span of 12 bases. The CDR3 length is 14 residues. Germline V gene lookup returns CDR1 SGHRS and CDR2 YFSETQ. The CDR3 region has the DNA TGCGCCAGCAGTCGACAGGACTACACAGATACGCAGTATTTT. Translation: CASSRQDYTDTQYF.

This sequence joins TRBV7-9 and TRBJ2-2, with TRBD2 matching 10 bases. Germline V CDR1 and CDR2: SEHNR, FQNEAQ (reference sequence). The CDR3 covers 16 residues. The ends lost 0 bases at V and 4 bases at J; junction bases unmatched: 2. CDR3 bases: TGTGCCAGCAGCTTAGCGCTAGCGGGAGTCACCGGGGAGCTGTTTTTT. Amino acids: CASSLALAGVTGELFF.

In this sample, this clonotype turned up a few times. The chain has TRBV5-1 and TRBJ2-1; 15 bases agree with TRBD2. V shed 3 bases and J 10 bases; nucleotides not matched to a gene: 11. This CDR3 spans 17 amino acids. The germline CDR1 and CDR2 sequences are SGHRS and YFSETQ. The CDR3 DNA is TGCGCCAGCAGCTCTGGACTAGCGGGAGGGCCGTTGTGGGAGCAGTTCTTC. This translates into CASSSGLAGGPLWEQFF.

There are many counts of this clonotype. At one end the junction does not follow the germline gene, possibly because of a read error. This chain uses TRBV6-1 with TRBJ1-1; D not resolved. The CDR3 runs 14 residues. The germline V gene has CDR1 MNHNS and CDR2 SASEGT. For the CDR3, the DNA is TGTGCCAGCAGTGAAGGCCGGTCGAACACTGAAGCTCTCTTT. Translated, it gives CASSEGRSNTEALF.

A few counts support this clonotype. The gene calls are TRBV15 and TRBJ2-6; D unclear. This CDR3 is 15 amino acids long. Trimming removed 3 bases at V and 1 base at J, with 7 bases between. In germline, CDR1 is LNHNV, CDR2 YYDKDF (reference sequence). The CDR3 DNA sequence: TGTGCCACCAGCAGTATTGGGTCTGGGGCCAACGTCCTGACTTTC. Residues: CATSSIGSGANVLTF.

This clonotype was counted only a few times. The gene calls are TRBV27 and TRBJ1-1, with D maybe TRBD1 (5 bases). The CDR3 sequence is 17 residues long. From germline, CDR1 is MNHEY and CDR2 SMNVEV (reference sequence). V was cut by 1 base and J by 4 bases, with 19 bases left in between. CDR3 bases: TGTGCCAGCAGTTTATTAGGCCAGGCTGGGGGTGGCACTGAAGCTTTCTTT. Translating gives CASSLLGQAGGGTEAFF.

This clonotype was found a few times. V and J are TRBV18 and TRBJ2-1; the D is unclear. V dropped 0 bases and J dropped 8 bases, with 11 bases sitting between them. This CDR3 contains 14 residues. CDR1 and CDR2 (germline): KGHSH, LQKENI. Here the CDR3 DNA reads TGTGCCAGCTCACCACCTGTGGTTGGGGATGAGCAGTTCTTC. Protein sequence: CASSPPVVGDEQFF.

This clonotype turned up a few times. The rearrangement joins TRBV14 to TRBJ2-5; D possibly corresponds to TRBD2 (6 bases). V was shortened by 0 bases and J by 2 bases, with 13 bases between the two germline ends. Germline assignment: CDR1 SGHDN and CDR2 FVKESK. The CDR3 extends over 16 amino acids. CDR3 region: CASSQDRVSGQETQYF. The CDR3 DNA reads TGTGCCAGCAGCCAAGATCGTGTAAGCGGGCAAGAGACCCAGTACTTC.

The CDR3 loop is CASNRQGSYEQYF. The CDR3 coding sequence is TGTGCCAGCAATAGACAGGGCTCCTACGAGCAGTACTTC. The chain links TRBV6-1 to TRBJ2-7; 7 bases match TRBD1. The J segment lost 0 bases and the V segment lost 7 bases, leaving 3 bases of the junction unmatched. CDR3 length: 13 residues. Germline CDR1 MNHNS, CDR2 SASEGT.

This sequence joins TRBV28 and TRBJ1-1, with D unclear. Germline loops: CDR1 MDHEN, CDR2 SYDVKM. The CDR3 spans 12 residues. The ends were cut back, 8 bases at V and 4 bases at J, with 11 bases in the middle. CDR3 amino acids: CASHNMLTEAFF. The DNA for the CDR3 is TGTGCCAGCCACAACATGCTCACTGAAGCTTTCTTT.

This clonotype was seen a handful of times. V is TRBV14 and J is TRBJ2-1; 7 bases are a match to TRBD2. CDR3 size: 16 residues. Looked up from germline, CDR1 is SGHDN and CDR2 is FVKESK. The trim removed 1 base at V and 4 bases at J, leaving 7 bases unmatched. DNA for the CDR3: TGTGCCAGCAGCCAAGCGGGCCAGGGAGGGTACAATGAGCAGTTCTTC. This gives the protein CASSQAGQGGYNEQFF.

This clonotype showed up many times. V and J are TRBV2 and TRBJ2-7; D may correspond to TRBD1 or TRBD2 (5 bases each). The CDR3 runs 15 residues. The germline V gene has CDR1 SNHLY and CDR2 FYNNEI. Trimming stripped 4 bases from V and 2 bases from J, with 15 bases between. CDR3 amino acids: CASSVVGDGPYEQYF. CDR3 nucleotides: TGTGCCAGCAGTGTGGTGGGGGACGGCCCCTACGAGCAGTACTTC. Together with reference TRBV2 and TRBJ2-7, the CDR3 gives the full variable domain: EPEVTQTPSHQVTQMGQEVILRCVPISNHLYFYWYRQILGQKVEFLVSFYNNEISEKSEIFDDQFSVERPDGSNFTLKIRSTKLEDSAMYFCASSVVGDGPYEQYFGPGTRLTVT.

This clonotype was seen many times. CDR3 bases: TGTGCCAGCTCACCTTTCGTGGTGGAGGAGACCCAGTACTTC. It yields the protein CASSPFVVEETQYF. The V gene is TRBV18, the J gene TRBJ2-5; D gene unclear. From germline, CDR1 is KGHSH and CDR2 LQKENI. CDR3 length equals 14 residues. The V gene lost 3 bases and the J gene lost 5 bases, with 13 bases spanning the gap.

V usage is TRBV15 and J usage is TRBJ2-7, with 9 bases aligning to TRBD2. V trimming: 0 bases; J trimming: 7 bases; junction bases outside the gene matches: 4. CDR3 length: 14 amino acids. In germline, CDR1 is LNHNV, CDR2 YYDKDF (reference sequence). The CDR3 is CATSREREGWEQYF. In nucleotides, the CDR3 is TGTGCCACCAGCAGAGAGCGGGAGGGCTGGGAGCAGTACTTC.

This clonotype occurred many times. V gene TRBV20-1 combines with J gene TRBJ2-5, with 8 bases matching TRBD1. CDR1 and CDR2 from the germline V gene are DFQATT and SNEGSKA (reference sequence). The CDR3 is made up of 14 amino acids. The CDR3 protein is CSLGQGGFGETQYF. CDR3 in DNA: TGCAGCCTCGGACAGGGTGGTTTCGGAGAGACCCAGTACTTC.

This clonotype was picked up many times. This chain uses TRBV24-1 with TRBJ2-1, with D possibly TRBD1 on 5 matching bases. Germline V CDR1 and CDR2: KGHDR, SFDVKD. The V end lost 3 bases, the J end lost 6 bases, and 14 bases lay between the germline ends. This CDR3 is 15 amino acids long. In nucleotides, the CDR3 is TGTGCCACCAGTGATCGACTCAGGGTTGGCAATGAGCAGTTCTTC. Protein: CATSDRLRVGNEQFF.

This clonotype was observed a handful of times. The chain is built from TRBV5-1 and TRBJ2-2; 7 positions match TRBD2. The germline V gene has CDR1 SGHRS and CDR2 YFSETQ. Germline trimming cut 4 bases from V and 6 bases from J; bases unmatched to any gene: 9. There are 15 residues in the CDR3. CDR3 nucleotide sequence: TGCGCCAGCAGCGAGCGGGATATATATTCCGGGGAGCTGTTTTTT. Translation: CASSERDIYSGELFF.

The DNA of the CDR3 is TGTGCCAGCTCCCTAGGCAGACACCAAGAGACCCAGTACTTC. Translating it yields CASSLGRHQETQYF. This chain joins TRBV18 and TRBJ2-5; D is unclear. CDR3 length: 14 amino acids. Germline V gene data show CDR1 as KGHSH and CDR2 as LQKENI. V was shortened by 6 bases and J by 0 bases, with 11 bases between the two germline ends.

This clonotype was counted many times. The rearrangement uses TRBV18 and TRBJ2-1; TRBD2 might be the D (6 bases). The germline V gene has CDR1 KGHSH and CDR2 LQKENI. V lost 8 bases and J 8 bases, leaving 19 bases between the germline ends. This CDR3 contains 14 residues. This CDR3 reads CASQPSAGRDEQFF. The DNA of the CDR3 is TGTGCCAGCCAACCTAGCGCCGGGCGCGATGAGCAGTTCTTC.

This clonotype was found many times. This chain joins TRBV3-1 and TRBJ2-7, with a possible D match to TRBD1 (5 bases). The germline V gene has CDR1 LGHDT and CDR2 YNNKEL (reference sequence). The CDR3 is 13 residues long. The germline V and J ends were trimmed by 0 bases and 6 bases, with 9 bases remaining between them. CDR3 amino acids: CASSQDDRSEQYF. The CDR3 DNA reads as TGTGCCAGCAGCCAAGACGACAGAAGCGAGCAGTACTTC.

A word on this clonotype: With a much larger clone just one base away, this may be a read error. The V gene is TRBV28, the J gene TRBJ1-6; 7 bases agree with TRBD1. This CDR3 is 13 amino acids long. Germline values: CDR1 MDHEN, CDR2 SYDVKM. CDR3 sequence (DNA): TGTGCCAGCAGTCCTGACAGGGTCTCACCCCACCACTTT. This codes for CASSPDRVSPHHF.